The following is a TCR beta chain sequence with its context. The specificity of this receptor is unknown. Instrument used: NextSeq 550. The Human TCR Profiling Kit (MiLaboratory) was used to prepare UMI-labeled 5' RACE TRB cDNA libraries. cDNA synthesis used the entire amount of extracted RNA, and PCR amplification then used the entire amount of cDNA produced. The libraries were made side by side, with each library going through the same number of PCR cycles. The published analysis was carried out like this. MIGEC and MiXCR extracted about 49,000 +/- 11,000 unique UMI-labeled TRB cDNA molecules per library, requiring at least two reads per UMI. Each library averaged about 40,000 +/- 10,000 functional in-frame TRB CDR3 nucleotide clonotypes without stop codons. After downsampling to 5000 UMI-labeled TRB molecules per sample, diversity metrics such as normalized Shannon-Wiener and Chao1 were calculated in VDJtools. Clonotype-size-weighted physicochemical properties of the central five CDR3 residues (interaction energy, strength, volume and Kidera factor 4) were computed in VDJtools. Each CDR3 protein sequence appears as one entry after TCRdb reprocessed the reads, and no DNA is included. The V and J calls and clone size come from TCRdb's table, not from the authors' own analysis. The table held for this sample gives 50,000 to 55,000 distinct CDR3 sequences. The ten largest clones add up to around 1.5% of the sample.

These data belong to a study of CXCR3-negative and CXCR3-positive naive CD8 T cells (dated by TCRdb to between 2019 and 2020). With respect to the entire study: About 135 million TRB reads were obtained in total, roughly 1.5 +/- 0.3 million reads per library. Data from around 11 donors, pooled across two independent experiments, went into the diversity and physicochemical repertoire analyses. For the TRBV-TRBJ cluster analysis, the naive subsets came from about 5 donors, while the memory cells came from 3 donors.

The paper's findings and limits, for the study overall: Freshly isolated PBMCs were used for most assays because CXCR3 expression went down partially after cryopreservation. Surface CD5, linked to self-reactivity in mice, was comparable between naive subsets; TCR interaction strength was therefore also inferred from TRB CDR3 physicochemical properties. TRB CDR3s from CXCR3-positive naive cells showed higher hydrophobicity (lower Kidera factor 4), lower energy, and higher strength and volume indices than CXCR3-negative naive cells. Within the same donor, TRBV-TRBJ usage looked similar between naive CXCR3-negative and CXCR3-positive cells, but memory cells had distinct patterns. Comparably high repertoire diversity was found in both naive subsets, whereas much lower repertoire diversity was found in memory CD8+ T cells.

Including cysteine and phenylalanine, the CDR3 has 13 amino acids. The record lacks a DNA sequence. CDR1 and CDR2, per the germline V gene (reference sequence), are SSHAT and FNYEAQ. For each CD8+ T cell subset, flow sorting was done in triplicate, and around 300,000 cells per subset went directly into RLT lysis buffer. To exclude memory contaminants, naive CD8+ T cells were stringently defined as CD45RO-CCR7+CD27+CD95-. Standard density gradient centrifugation was used to isolate peripheral blood mononuclear cells from buffy coats. A FACSAria III was used to flow-sort naive CD8+ T cells into CXCR3-negative and CXCR3-positive populations. Total RNA was extracted from sorted cells using an RNeasy Mini Kit.

The TCR was taken from a human donor in good health. Some clones in this sample may be carry-over from other donors' samples. The source material was naive CXCR3- CD8+ T cells from blood. Per the publication, the cell subset or site label means: CD45RO-CCR7+CD27+CD95- naive CD8+ T cells lacking CXCR3 (TNR3-). This chain is built from TRBV7-7 and TRBJ1-1. The CDR3 loop reads CASSQVPNTEAFF.